A single sample gave rise to the 18 T cell receptor beta chains below, sequenced in a study of T-cell reconstitution after alpha-beta-depleted transplantation in children. Library preparation (for TCRbeta) was performed with unique molecular identifiers. TCRdb reprocessed the PCR reads via MiXCR and lists one record per CDR3 protein. This table has roughly 610,000 distinct CDR3 sequences, over 9.5% appearing once. Source: PBMCs from the stem cell graft donor, taken from the stem cell graft. These receptors were collected from a human donor who donated a stem cell graft to a child with acute myeloid leukemia.

Remarks on this clonotype: A much larger clone lies one base from this, so it may be a read error. V and J are TRBV20-1 and TRBJ2-1; no reliable D call. The CDR3 is made up of 15 amino acids. Per the germline V gene, CDR1 is DFQATT and CDR2 is SNEGSKA (reference sequence). CDR3 in DNA: TGCTGTGCTAGAGATCTATTGGGCCCGCAGGAAGAGCAGTTCTTC. Its translation: CCARDLLGPQEEQFF.

This clonotype occurred many times. The chain links TRBV24-1 to TRBJ2-1; TRBD2 is a possible D gene (5 bases). Between the trimmed V and J ends, which lost 4 bases and 10 bases, there was a span of 13 bases. Germline values: CDR1 KGHDR, CDR2 SFDVKD. CDR3 length: 13 amino acids. In nucleotides, the CDR3 is TGTGCCACCAGTGAAAGCGGAGTCGGCGAGCAGTTCTTC. It encodes CATSESGVGEQFF.

This clonotype was detected ten times or more. The chain combines TRBV12-3 or TRBV12-4 with TRBJ2-1; TRBD2 matches at 12 bases. The CDR3 extends over 15 amino acids. J gave up 5 bases and V 6 bases, and 5 bases lay outside the gene matches. CDR3: CASRGTSGSDNEQFF. The CDR3 DNA follows: TGTGCCAGCAGGGGGACTAGCGGGTCCGACAATGAGCAGTTCTTC.

The V gene is TRBV29-1, the J gene TRBJ1-1, with a tentative D call TRBD1 (6 bases). This CDR3 contains 13 residues. V lost 6 bases and J lost 2, with 13 bases in between. Germline V gives CDR1 SQVTM, CDR2 ANQGSEA. The CDR3 DNA is TGCAGCGTCCAAGGAGGGGGTAACACTGAAGCTTTCTTT. This codes for CSVQGGGNTEAFF.

This chain joins TRBV4-1 and TRBJ2-4; D is unclear. Deletions cut 3 bases from V and 5 bases from J, with 8 bases between. The length of the CDR3 is 13 residues. Germline V gene sequence: CDR1 MGHRA, CDR2 YSYEKL. Here the CDR3 DNA reads TGCGCCAGCAGCCAGACACCCCAAAACATTCAGTACTTC. Protein sequence: CASSQTPQNIQYF.

This clonotype was counted between two and nine times. V usage is TRBV7-2 and J usage is TRBJ1-2; D perhaps matches TRBD1 (5 bases). In germline, CDR1 is SGHTA, CDR2 FQGNSA. Trimming cost V 1 base and J 4 bases, with 10 bases left between them. The CDR3 length is 14 residues. CDR3 region: CASSLGFQGYGYTF. CDR3 sequence (DNA): TGTGCCAGCAGCTTAGGCTTCCAGGGCTATGGCTACACCTTC.

A few counts support this clonotype. The rearrangement links TRBV7-2 to TRBJ1-5; TRBD1 might be the D (5 bases). This CDR3 is built from 15 residues. The V end was cut by 3 bases, the J end by 1 base, with 10 bases between. The germline CDR1 and CDR2 sequences are SGHTA and FQGNSA. CDR3 residues: CASSFNGGSNQPQHF. The CDR3 DNA sequence: TGTGCCAGCAGCTTTAACGGGGGAAGCAATCAGCCCCAGCATTTT.

The J gene is TRBJ2-5, the V gene TRBV29-1; 11 nucleotides align to TRBD1. Germline values: CDR1 SQVTM, CDR2 ANQGSEA. This CDR3 spans 14 amino acids. V lost 5 bases and J lost 5; bases outside the gene matches: 7. The CDR3 sequence is CSVPGQGVGETQYF. The CDR3 region has the DNA TGCAGCGTTCCGGGACAGGGGGTCGGTGAGACCCAGTACTTC.

The rearrangement uses TRBV7-2 and TRBJ2-3; 7 bases fit TRBD2. This CDR3 comprises 19 residues. CDR1 is SGHTA and CDR2 is FQGNSA in the germline V gene. Trimming removed 3 bases from V and 4 bases from J; junction bases left unmatched: 19. In DNA form, the CDR3 reads TGTGCCAGCAGCTTGGCCGTGGGGACTACCTCACCTCGGGCAGATACGCAGTATTTT. Residues: CASSLAVGTTSPRADTQYF.

This clonotype showed up many times. This chain joins TRBV29-1 and TRBJ1-1; D remains unclear. The CDR3 consists of 12 residues. The germline gives CDR1 SQVTM, CDR2 ANQGSEA. V was clipped by 7 bases and J by 3 bases, with 12 bases between them. The chain's CDR3 is CSAQRSDTEAFF. CDR3 bases: TGCAGCGCCCAGAGGAGCGACACTGAAGCTTTCTTT.

This clonotype was seen a handful of times. In DNA, the CDR3 is TGTGCCAGCAGCCAAGATCGACTAGCGGGCGACTACGAGCAGTACTTC. It codes for CASSQDRLAGDYEQYF. The chain is built from TRBV3-1 and TRBJ2-7; 10 nucleotides line up with TRBD2. V gave up 0 bases and J gave up 3 bases; unmatched junction bases: 5. Germline V CDR1 and CDR2: LGHDT, YNNKEL (reference sequence). The CDR3 loop spans 16 amino acids.

This clonotype was seen ten or more times. Here the CDR3 reads CASSYPRGPYNEQFF. The DNA of the CDR3 is TGTGCCAGCAGCTACCCCCGGGGACCATACAATGAGCAGTTCTTC. The rearrangement uses TRBV7-2 and TRBJ2-1, with D perhaps being TRBD1 or TRBD2 (5 bases each). Per germline, CDR1 SGHTA and CDR2 FQGNSA. V was pared by 4 bases and J by 4 bases, with 14 bases between. This CDR3 spans 15 amino acids.

This clonotype was detected ten times or more. The chain carries TRBV6-5 and TRBJ2-2, with D tentatively TRBD2 (5 bases). The CDR3 is 14 amino acids. Trimming shortened V by 11 bases and J by 1 base, and 14 bases separated the two germline ends. Germline V gene data show CDR1 as MNHEY and CDR2 as SVGAGI. CDR3 DNA: TGTGCCGGCATGCGGGCAGGGAACACCGGGGAGCTGTTTTTT. Amino acids: CAGMRAGNTGELFF.

This clonotype was observed a handful of times. This rearrangement joins TRBV30 to TRBJ2-7; 7 positions match TRBD1. Germline CDR1 and CDR2: GTSNPN and SVGIG (reference sequence). After removal of 8 bases from V and 4 bases from J, the junction contained 8 bases not matched to a gene. The CDR3 totals 12 residues. The CDR3 loop reads CAGQVSSYEQYF. DNA of the CDR3: TGTGCCGGACAGGTCTCTTCTTACGAGCAGTACTTC.

The chain employs TRBV30 and TRBJ1-1, with TRBD1 as a possible D gene (5 bases). Deletions cut 5 bases from V and 4 bases from J, with 11 bases between. The CDR3 is 12 residues long. CDR1 GTSNPN and CDR2 SVGIG come from the germline V gene (reference sequence). DNA for the CDR3: TGTGCCTGGGGGACGGGTGCCACTGAAGCTTTCTTT. It specifies CAWGTGATEAFF.

This clonotype was counted many times. This sequence joins TRBV29-1 and TRBJ2-2; unclear D gene. V dropped 5 bases and J dropped 2 bases, with 12 bases sitting between them. The CDR3 consists of 14 residues. Germline lookup yields CDR1 SQVTM and CDR2 ANQGSEA. The CDR3 loop reads CSVNRGVNTGELFF. The CDR3 DNA is TGCAGCGTTAATAGAGGAGTTAACACCGGGGAGCTGTTTTTT.

V and J are TRBV4-2 and TRBJ2-1; no clear D. The CDR3 is 14 amino acids. CDR1 is LGHNA, CDR2 YNFKEQ, per germline. Trimming removed 0 bases from V and 10 bases from J, with 13 bases in between. The CDR3 DNA sequence: TGTGCCAGCAGCCAAGATCGCACCCCCATCGAGCAGTTCTTC. Protein product: CASSQDRTPIEQFF.

The chain couples TRBV3-1 to TRBJ2-1; no reliable D call. CDR1 LGHDT and CDR2 YNNKEL come from the germline V gene (reference sequence). The CDR3 has 11 amino acids. V gave up 7 bases and J gave up 7 bases, with 8 bases separating them. CDR3 protein: CASKTANEQFF. Written as DNA, the CDR3 is TGTGCCAGCAAAACAGCTAATGAGCAGTTCTTC.